The clone carrying this T cell receptor beta chain has at least ten counts. The antigen is not known. V shed 2 bases and J shed 0 bases, with 11 bases lying between them. The length of the CDR3 is 15 residues. From germline, CDR1 is MNHEY and CDR2 SMNVEV (reference sequence). Time point described: newly diagnosed GD, antithyroid drugs for less than 3 months. Following extraction of RNA from PBMCs, that RNA was used to make the TCR library. As collected, the peripheral blood samples measured around 9 milliliters each and went into EDTA tubes. This sample stems from a study of regulatory T cells in long-lasting Graves disease. Study-level results: It was possible that the small sample size reduced accuracy. Favoring TRBV28, TRBJ1-2 and TRBJ2-5 was a feature seen in persistent disease.

The authors built TCR beta libraries using iRepertoire HTBI primers and Arm-PCR of CDR3 regions. MiXCR, applied by TCRdb to the multiplex PCR reads, yields one record per CDR3 protein. This table holds hundreds of thousands of distinct CDR3 sequences, about a sixth found once. This sample was also put to use in a study of T cells in Graves' hyperthyroidism and ophthalmopathy. That work adds: From stable hyperthyroidism, ophthalmopathy was separated by a 13 V-J model.

Material: peripheral blood mononuclear cells (PBMCs), obtained at new diagnosis, from a patient treated with antithyroid drugs. This TCR was sampled from a woman aged 25 to 45 with Graves disease. V usage is TRBV27 and J usage is TRBJ2-7; weak D call: TRBD2 (6 bases). CDR3 sequence: CASSLRGEGSYEQYF. In nucleotides, the CDR3 is TGTGCCAGCAGTTTACGCGGGGAAGGCTCCTACGAGCAGTACTTC.